The 18 T cell receptor beta chains presented below share a single source sample, sequenced in a study of cytomegalovirus exposure and HLA in healthy donors. Some clones are missing from TCRdb's copy, which holds only in-frame ones; the method was immunoSEQ multiplex PCR. Of 200,000 to 300,000 clones listed, roughly 88% were seen once; the top ten hold approximately 3.1%. The specimen sequenced was PBMCs. These receptors originate from a woman in her 30s in good health and CMV-seronegative.

As DNA, the CDR3 is TGTGCCAGCTCACCAGGGACTAGCTCCTACAATGAGCAGTTCTTC. This codes for CASSPGTSSYNEQFF. The chain employs TRBV18 and TRBJ2-1, with 8 bases aligning to TRBD2. The CDR3 covers 15 residues. V shed 2 bases, J shed 0 bases, and the junction held 0 bases outside the gene matches. The V gene's germline CDR1 is KGHSH and CDR2 LQKENI. Full variable domain (outside the CDR3, taken from reference TRBV18 and TRBJ2-1): NAGVMQNPRHLVRRRGQEARLRCSPMKGHSHVYWYRQLPEEGLKFMVYLQKENIIDESGMPKERFSAEFPKEGPSILRIQQVVRGDSAAYFCASSPGTSSYNEQFFGPGTRLTVL.

The rearrangement links TRBV9 to TRBJ1-4, with 7 nucleotides matching TRBD1. Germline V CDR1 and CDR2: SGDLS, YYNGEE. J was trimmed by 3 bases and V by 4 bases; bases with no gene match: 3. This CDR3 comprises 14 residues. CDR3 residues: CASSRQGSNEKLFF. CDR3 nucleotide sequence: TGTGCCAGCAGCCGACAGGGATCTAATGAAAAACTGTTTTTT. Based on the CDR3 plus reference TRBV9 and TRBJ1-4, the full variable domain is DSGVTQTPKHLITATGQRVTLRCSPRSGDLSVYWYQQSLDQGLQFLIQYYNGEERAKGNILERFSAQQFPDLHSELNLSSLELGDSALYFCASSRQGSNEKLFFGSGTQLSVL.

The rearrangement links TRBV5-6 to TRBJ1-4; D remains unclear. The CDR3 consists of 13 residues. CDR1 is SGHDT, CDR2 YYEEEE, per germline. V gave up 0 bases and J gave up 5 bases, with 5 bases separating them. CDR3 DNA: TGTGCCAGCAGCTTGGGTAGGAATGAAAAACTGTTTTTT. The encoded protein is CASSLGRNEKLFF.

This clone was seen ten or more times. The chain combines TRBV25-1 with TRBJ2-1, with 7 bases fitting TRBD1. The CDR3 is 16 amino acids. With 4 bases clipped from V and 7 bases from J, the junction kept 13 bases outside the gene matches. Per the germline V gene, CDR1 is MGHDK and CDR2 is SYGVNS. The CDR3 DNA reads as TGTGCCAGCAGTGGAGGACAGGCGACGGGATCTAATGAGCAGTTCTTC. It translates to CASSGGQATGSNEQFF. The complete variable domain, with remaining parts taken from reference TRBV25-1 and TRBJ2-1, reads EADIYQTPRYLVIGTGKKITLECSQTMGHDKMYWYQQDPGMELHLIHYSYGVNSTEKGDLSSESTVSRIRTEHFPLTLESARPSHTSQYLCASSGGQATGSNEQFFGPGTRLTVL.

The V and J genes are TRBV9 and TRBJ1-2; D is unclear. CDR3 length: 17 amino acids. Germline CDR1 SGDLS, CDR2 YYNGEE. The V end was cut by 3 bases, the J end by 4 bases, with 22 bases between. The CDR3 nucleotides are TGTGCCAGCAGCGCCCCCGTAGAGGGAAATTTCTTCTATGGCTACACCTTC. It yields the protein CASSAPVEGNFFYGYTF.

V and J are TRBV5-1 and TRBJ2-6; D is unclear. This CDR3 region has 14 residues. The ends were cut back, 2 bases at V and 2 bases at J, with 5 bases in the middle. Germline values: CDR1 SGHRS, CDR2 YFSETQ. CDR3 sequence: CASSLQTGANVLTF. The CDR3 bases are TGCGCCAGCAGCTTACAAACTGGGGCCAACGTCCTGACTTTC.

The genes are TRBV4-2 and TRBJ2-3; TRBD2 matches at 11 bases. The V and J ends lost 0 bases and 7 bases, in that order; junction bases with no gene match: 12. The CDR3 is made up of 18 amino acids. Germline V gene data show CDR1 as LGHNA and CDR2 as YNFKEQ. The CDR3 DNA reads TGTGCCAGCAGCCAAGAATTCGGACTAGCGGGTGTTCTGAATACGCAGTATTTT. It specifies CASSQEFGLAGVLNTQYF.

This chain uses TRBV15 with TRBJ1-1; D gene uncertain. Trimming shortened V by 0 bases and J by 3 bases, and 8 bases separated the two germline ends. CDR3 size: 14 residues. Looked up from germline, CDR1 is LNHNV and CDR2 is YYDKDF (reference sequence). The CDR3 region is CATSRDLVDTEAFF. The DNA of the CDR3 is TGTGCCACCAGCAGAGATCTGGTGGACACTGAAGCTTTCTTT.

The V gene is TRBV4-1, the J gene TRBJ2-3; D is unresolved. The CDR3 spans 15 residues. Germline V gene sequence: CDR1 MGHRA, CDR2 YSYEKL. With 8 bases removed from V and 0 bases from J, the gap between germline ends came to 15 bases. CDR3 bases: TGCGCCAGCCGGACCTCTCTGGGCAGCACAGATACGCAGTATTTT. Translation gives CASRTSLGSTDTQYF.

The J gene is TRBJ1-1, the V gene TRBV30; the D is unclear. V lost 0 bases to trimming and J lost 7 bases, with 15 bases between them. Germline assignment: CDR1 GTSNPN and CDR2 SVGIG (reference sequence). The CDR3 spans 14 residues. The CDR3 bases are TGTGCCTGGAGTGTATCTAGGGCGTCAGGTGAAGCTTTCTTT. Translation: CAWSVSRASGEAFF.

CDR3 loop: CASSPRWGGSHEQYF. The CDR3 bases are TGTGCCAGCAGCCCTCGGTGGGGCGGGAGTCATGAGCAGTACTTC. The chain recombines TRBV9 with TRBJ2-7; 7 bases align to TRBD2. V dropped 4 bases and J dropped 7; count of bases not matched to a gene: 14. The CDR3 runs 15 residues. Germline CDR1 reads SGDLS; CDR2 reads YYNGEE.

V is TRBV7-6 and J is TRBJ2-7, with D tentatively TRBD2 (5 bases). Germline CDR1 reads SGHVS; CDR2 reads FNYEAQ. V was shortened by 0 bases and J by 2 bases, with 8 bases between the two germline ends. This CDR3 comprises 14 residues. This chain's CDR3 is CASSLARGTYEQYF. CDR3 in DNA: TGTGCCAGCAGCTTAGCTCGGGGAACCTACGAGCAGTACTTC.

The chain combines TRBV9 with TRBJ1-2, with a weak D call TRBD1 (6 bases). CDR1 is SGDLS and CDR2 is YYNGEE in the germline V gene. The CDR3 length is 12 residues. Trimming stripped 4 bases from V and 5 bases from J, with 9 bases between. The CDR3 DNA is TGTGCCAGCAGCATTGGACAGTATGGCTACACCTTC. It translates to CASSIGQYGYTF.

The chain employs TRBV7-9 and TRBJ2-3, with 11 bases matching TRBD2. Germline lookup yields CDR1 SEHNR and CDR2 FQNEAQ (reference sequence). Trimming cost V 4 bases and J 3 bases; bases outside gene matches: 3. The CDR3 has 15 amino acids. The CDR3 DNA follows: TGTGCCAGCAGCTCAACTAGCGGGAGAACAGATACGCAGTATTTT. Amino acid sequence: CASSSTSGRTDTQYF.

This chain uses TRBV29-1 with TRBJ2-1; 7 bases line up with TRBD2. The CDR3 covers 19 residues. CDR1 and CDR2 (germline): SQVTM, ANQGSEA. Trimming removed 3 bases from V and 3 bases from J; junction bases left unmatched: 20. The CDR3 region is CSVDYGMAGGSGVYNEQFF. The CDR3 region has the DNA TGCAGCGTTGATTATGGTATGGCAGGCGGGAGTGGGGTCTACAATGAGCAGTTCTTC.

The rearrangement uses TRBV5-4 and TRBJ1-5; the D gene is possibly TRBD1 (5 bases). Germline V CDR1 and CDR2: SGHNT, YYREEE (reference sequence). V was clipped by 2 bases and J by 1 base, with 10 bases between them. There are 15 residues in the CDR3. The CDR3 nucleotides are TGTGCCAGCAGCTTTGGGGGTACGAGCAATCAGCCCCAGCATTTT. It is translated as CASSFGGTSNQPQHF. Full variable domain (outside the CDR3, taken from reference TRBV5-4 and TRBJ1-5): ETGVTQSPTHLIKTRGQQVTLRCSSQSGHNTVSWYQQALGQGPQFIFQYYREEENGRGNFPPRFSGLQFPNYSSELNVNALELDDSALYLCASSFGGTSNQPQHFGDGTRLSIL.

The chain is built from TRBV19 and TRBJ1-1; D unresolved. CDR3 size: 15 residues. V was clipped by 1 base and J by 0 bases, with 9 bases between them. The germline CDR1 and CDR2 sequences are LNHDA and SQIVND (reference sequence). The CDR3 DNA reads as TGTGCCAGTAGTATAGGGGGTAGAGTGAACACTGAAGCTTTCTTT. It codes for CASSIGGRVNTEAFF.

Only one count was recorded for this clone. The V gene is TRBV6-4, the J gene TRBJ2-3; D unclear. CDR1 is MRHNA and CDR2 is SNTAGT in the germline V gene. CDR3 length: 14 amino acids. The V and J ends lost 6 bases and 3 bases respectively, with 13 bases between them. CDR3 bases: TGTGCCAGCAGGAGGTTCGACGGAACAGATACGCAGTATTTT. It is translated as CASRRFDGTDTQYF.